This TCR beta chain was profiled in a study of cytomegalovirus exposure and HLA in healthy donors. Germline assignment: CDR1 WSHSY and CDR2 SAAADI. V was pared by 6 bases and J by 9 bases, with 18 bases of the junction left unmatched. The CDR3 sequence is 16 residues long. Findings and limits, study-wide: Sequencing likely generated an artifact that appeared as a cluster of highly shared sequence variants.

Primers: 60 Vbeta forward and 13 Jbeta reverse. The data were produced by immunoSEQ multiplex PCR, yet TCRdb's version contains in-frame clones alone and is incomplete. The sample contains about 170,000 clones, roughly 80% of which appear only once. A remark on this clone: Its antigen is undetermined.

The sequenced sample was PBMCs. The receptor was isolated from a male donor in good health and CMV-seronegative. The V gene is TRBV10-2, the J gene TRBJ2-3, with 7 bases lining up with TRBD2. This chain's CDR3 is CASRGGGAGVLRTQYF. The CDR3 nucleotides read TGCGCCAGCAGGGGGGGAGGGGCCGGGGTACTGCGAACGCAGTATTTT.